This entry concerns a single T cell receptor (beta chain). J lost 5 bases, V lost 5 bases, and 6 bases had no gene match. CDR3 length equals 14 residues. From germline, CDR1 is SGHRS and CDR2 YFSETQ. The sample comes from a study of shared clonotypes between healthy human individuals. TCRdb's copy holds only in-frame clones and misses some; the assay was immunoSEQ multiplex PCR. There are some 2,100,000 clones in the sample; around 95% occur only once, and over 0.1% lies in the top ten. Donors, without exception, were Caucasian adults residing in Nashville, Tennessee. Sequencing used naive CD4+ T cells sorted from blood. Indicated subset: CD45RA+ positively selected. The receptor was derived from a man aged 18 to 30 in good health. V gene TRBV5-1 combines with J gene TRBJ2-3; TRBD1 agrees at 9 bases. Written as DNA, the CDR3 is TGCGCCAGCAGGTTTACAGGGGGCGAAGATACGCAGTATTTT. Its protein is CASRFTGGEDTQYF.